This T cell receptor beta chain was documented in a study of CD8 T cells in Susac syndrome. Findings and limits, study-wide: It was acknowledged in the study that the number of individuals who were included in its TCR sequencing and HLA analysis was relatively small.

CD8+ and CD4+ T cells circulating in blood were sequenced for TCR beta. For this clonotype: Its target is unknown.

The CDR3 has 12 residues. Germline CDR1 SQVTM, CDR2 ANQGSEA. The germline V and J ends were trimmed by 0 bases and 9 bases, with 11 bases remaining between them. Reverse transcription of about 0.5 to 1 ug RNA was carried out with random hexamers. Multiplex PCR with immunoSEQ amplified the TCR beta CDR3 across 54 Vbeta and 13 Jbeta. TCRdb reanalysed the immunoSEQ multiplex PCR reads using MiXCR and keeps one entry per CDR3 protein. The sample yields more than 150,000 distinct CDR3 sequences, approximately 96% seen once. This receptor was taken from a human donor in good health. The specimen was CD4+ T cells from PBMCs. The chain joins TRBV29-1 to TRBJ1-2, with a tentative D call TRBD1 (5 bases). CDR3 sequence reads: CSVEEGPGRYTF. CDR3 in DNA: TGCAGCGTTGAAGAGGGGCCGGGACGCTACACCTTC.